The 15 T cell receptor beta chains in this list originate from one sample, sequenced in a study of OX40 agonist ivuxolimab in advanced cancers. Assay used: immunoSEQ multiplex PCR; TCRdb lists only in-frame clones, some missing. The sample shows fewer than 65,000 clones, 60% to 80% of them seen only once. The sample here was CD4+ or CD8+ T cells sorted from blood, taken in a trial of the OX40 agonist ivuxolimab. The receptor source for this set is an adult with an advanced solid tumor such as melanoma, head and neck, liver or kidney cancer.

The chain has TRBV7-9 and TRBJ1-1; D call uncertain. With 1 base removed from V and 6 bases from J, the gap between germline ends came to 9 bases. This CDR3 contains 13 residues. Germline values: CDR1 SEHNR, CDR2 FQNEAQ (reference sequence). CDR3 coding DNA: TGTGCCAGCAGCTTAGAAGGTGAGGCTGAAGCTTTCTTT. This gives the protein CASSLEGEAEAFF.

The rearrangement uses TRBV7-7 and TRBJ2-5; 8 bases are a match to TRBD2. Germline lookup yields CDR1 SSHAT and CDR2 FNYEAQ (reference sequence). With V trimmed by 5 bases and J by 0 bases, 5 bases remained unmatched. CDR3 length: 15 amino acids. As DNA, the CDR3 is TGTGCCAGCAGCCGTAGCGGGGCCTACCAAGAGACCCAGTACTTC. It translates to CASSRSGAYQETQYF.

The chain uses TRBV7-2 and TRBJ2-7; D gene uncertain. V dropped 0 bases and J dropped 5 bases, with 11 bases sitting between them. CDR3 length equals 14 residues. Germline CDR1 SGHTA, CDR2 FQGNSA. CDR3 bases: TGTGCCAGCAGCTTAGCTCGGTCCCAGGACGAGCAGTACTTC. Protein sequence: CASSLARSQDEQYF.

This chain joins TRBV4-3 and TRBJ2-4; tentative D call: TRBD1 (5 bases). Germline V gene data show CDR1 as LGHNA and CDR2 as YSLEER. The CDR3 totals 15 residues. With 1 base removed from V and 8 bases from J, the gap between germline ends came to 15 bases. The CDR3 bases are TGCGCCAGCAGCCAAGGGACACACCCCGAGGACATTCAGTACTTC. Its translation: CASSQGTHPEDIQYF.

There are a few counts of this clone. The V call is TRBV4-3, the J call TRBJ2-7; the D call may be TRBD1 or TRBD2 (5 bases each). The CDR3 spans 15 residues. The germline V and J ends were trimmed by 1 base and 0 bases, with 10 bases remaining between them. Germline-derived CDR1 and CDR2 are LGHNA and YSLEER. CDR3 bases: TGCGCCAGCAGCCAAGTCTTCGGGGCCTCCTACGAGCAGTACTTC. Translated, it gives CASSQVFGASYEQYF.

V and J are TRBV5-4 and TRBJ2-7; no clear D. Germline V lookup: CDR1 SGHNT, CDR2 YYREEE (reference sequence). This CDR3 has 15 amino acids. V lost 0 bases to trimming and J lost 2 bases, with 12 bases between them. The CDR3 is CASSLAGLTAYEQYF. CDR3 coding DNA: TGTGCCAGCAGCTTGGCCGGTCTCACCGCCTACGAGCAGTACTTC.

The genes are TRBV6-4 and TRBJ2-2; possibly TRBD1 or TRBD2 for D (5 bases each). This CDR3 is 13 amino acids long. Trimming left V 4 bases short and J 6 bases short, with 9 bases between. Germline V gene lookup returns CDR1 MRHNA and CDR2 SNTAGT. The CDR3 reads CASSAGRSGELFF. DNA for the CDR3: TGTGCCAGCAGTGCAGGGAGATCCGGGGAGCTGTTTTTT.

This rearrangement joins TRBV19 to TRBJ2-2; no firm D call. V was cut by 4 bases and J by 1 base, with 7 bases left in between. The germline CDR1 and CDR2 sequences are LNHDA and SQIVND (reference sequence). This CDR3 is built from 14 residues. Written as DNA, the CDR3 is TGTGCCAGTAGTAAGGTCAGGAACACCGGGGAGCTGTTTTTT. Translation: CASSKVRNTGELFF.

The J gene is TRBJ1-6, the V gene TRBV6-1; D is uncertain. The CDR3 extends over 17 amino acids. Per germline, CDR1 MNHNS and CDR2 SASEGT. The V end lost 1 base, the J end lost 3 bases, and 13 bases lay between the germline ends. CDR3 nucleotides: TGTGCCAGCAGTGAAGAGGGCAGGAGCGACTATAATTCACCCCTCCACTTT. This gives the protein CASSEEGRSDYNSPLHF.

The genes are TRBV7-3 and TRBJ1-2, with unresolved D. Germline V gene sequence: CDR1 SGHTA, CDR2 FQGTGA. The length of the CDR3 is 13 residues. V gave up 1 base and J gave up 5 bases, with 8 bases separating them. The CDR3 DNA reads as TGTGCCAGCAGCTTAAACTACGGTTATGGCTACACCTTC. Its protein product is CASSLNYGYGYTF.

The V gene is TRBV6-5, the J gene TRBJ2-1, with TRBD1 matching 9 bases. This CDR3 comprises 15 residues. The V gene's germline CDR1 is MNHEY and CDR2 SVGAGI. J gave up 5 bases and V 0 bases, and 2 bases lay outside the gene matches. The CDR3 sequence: CASSYSGQGNNEQFF. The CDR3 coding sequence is TGTGCCAGCAGTTACTCGGGACAGGGTAACAATGAGCAGTTCTTC.

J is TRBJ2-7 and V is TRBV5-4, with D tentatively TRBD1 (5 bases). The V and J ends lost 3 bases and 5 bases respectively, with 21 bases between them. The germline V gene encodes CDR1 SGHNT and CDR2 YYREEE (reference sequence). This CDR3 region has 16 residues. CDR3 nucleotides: TGTGCCAGCAGCTCGATGGACCTCCAAGAACAGGACGAGCAGTACTTC. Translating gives CASSSMDLQEQDEQYF.

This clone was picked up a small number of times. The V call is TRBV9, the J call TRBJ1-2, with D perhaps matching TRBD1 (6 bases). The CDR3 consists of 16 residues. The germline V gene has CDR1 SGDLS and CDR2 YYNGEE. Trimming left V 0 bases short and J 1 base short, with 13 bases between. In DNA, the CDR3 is TGTGCCAGCAGCGTAGGGGGGACACTTGATAACTATGGCTACACCTTC. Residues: CASSVGGTLDNYGYTF.

CDR3 in amino acids: CASSPTGRGELFF. CDR3 nucleotides: TGTGCCAGCAGCCCGACCGGGCGGGGGGAGCTGTTTTTT. The chain links TRBV7-9 to TRBJ2-2, with D unclear. Germline V lookup: CDR1 SEHNR, CDR2 FQNEAQ (reference sequence). This CDR3 spans 13 amino acids. V was trimmed by 5 bases and J by 8 bases, leaving 12 bases between them.

CDR3 loop: CTTSDRPSKTEAFF. In nucleotides, the CDR3 is TGTACGACTTCGGACAGGCCCTCAAAAACTGAAGCTTTCTTT. V is TRBV10-3 and J is TRBJ1-1; TRBD1 aligns across 7 bases. Germline CDR1 reads ENHRY; CDR2 reads SYGVKD. CDR3 length: 14 amino acids.